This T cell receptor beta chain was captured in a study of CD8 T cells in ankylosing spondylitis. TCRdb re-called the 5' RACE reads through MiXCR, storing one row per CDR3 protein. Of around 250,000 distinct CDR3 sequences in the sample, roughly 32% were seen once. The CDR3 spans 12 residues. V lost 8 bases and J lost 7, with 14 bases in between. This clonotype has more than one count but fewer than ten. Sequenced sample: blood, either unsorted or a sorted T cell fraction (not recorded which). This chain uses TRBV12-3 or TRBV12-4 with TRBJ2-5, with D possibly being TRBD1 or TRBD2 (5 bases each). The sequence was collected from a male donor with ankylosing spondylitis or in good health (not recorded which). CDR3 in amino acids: CASRWGSGTQYF. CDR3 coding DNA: TGTGCCAGCCGCTGGGGGTCGGGGACCCAGTACTTC.